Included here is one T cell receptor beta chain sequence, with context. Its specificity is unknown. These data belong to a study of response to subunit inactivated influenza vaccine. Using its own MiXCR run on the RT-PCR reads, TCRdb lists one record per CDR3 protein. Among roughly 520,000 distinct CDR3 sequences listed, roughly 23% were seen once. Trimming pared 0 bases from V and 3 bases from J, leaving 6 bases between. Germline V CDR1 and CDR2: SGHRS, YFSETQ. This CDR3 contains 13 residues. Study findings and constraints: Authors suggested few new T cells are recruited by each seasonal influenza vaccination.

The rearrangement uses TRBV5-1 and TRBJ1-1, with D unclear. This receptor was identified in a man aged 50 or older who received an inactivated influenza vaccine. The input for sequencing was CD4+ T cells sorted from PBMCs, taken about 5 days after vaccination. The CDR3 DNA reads TGCGCCAGCAGCTTGGAACAGCACACTGAAGCTTTCTTT. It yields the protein CASSLEQHTEAFF.